This T cell receptor beta chain was found in a study of beta chain features in type 1 diabetes. Broader study findings: TCRB repertoires of naive, central memory and Treg cells appeared more similar among patients than among healthy donors. There were fewer insertions and more deletions at the VDJ junctions of type 1 diabetes patients. Type 1 diabetes patients had TCRB CDR3s that were shorter (moderately but significantly so) in all four CD4+ subsets.

With 6 bases removed from V and 7 bases from J, the gap between germline ends came to 4 bases. Germline values: CDR1 MGHDK, CDR2 SYGVNS. The CDR3 consists of 10 residues. Sorting of CD4+ naive, central memory, regulatory and stem cell-like memory cells was performed via CD45RO/CCR7/CD25/CD127/CD95/CD27. Every bit of the isolated RNA underwent reverse transcription, so sequencing read expressed TCRB transcripts. The table came from immunoSEQ multiplex PCR; TCRdb's copy has only in-frame clones and leaves some out. The data show 200,000 to 250,000 clones, with 16% seen just once and approximately 0.086% held by the top ten. On this clone itself: Its antigen is not identified.

Sample: naive CD4+ T cells from blood. The chain uses TRBV25-1 and TRBJ2-1, with unresolved D. The receptor's source is a man aged 30 to 39 with type 1 diabetes. The CDR3 nucleotides read TGTGCCAGCAGCAGGAATGAGCAGTTCTTC. Translating gives CASSRNEQFF. Complete variable domain (other parts from reference TRBV25-1 and TRBJ2-1): EADIYQTPRYLVIGTGKKITLECSQTMGHDKMYWYQQDPGMELHLIHYSYGVNSTEKGDLSSESTVSRIRTEHFPLTLESARPSHTSQYLCASSRNEQFFGPGTRLTVL.